The 5 T cell receptor beta chains in this list originate from one sample, sequenced in a study of identical twins. TCRdb called the 5' RACE reads again in MiXCR, with one record for every CDR3 protein. The sample has approximately 500,000 distinct CDR3 sequences, 20% to 25% seen once; the top ten hold 2.9%. These data also formed part of another study, on T cells expressing NK-cell markers.

The sample taken for sequencing was CD4+ T cells sorted from blood. The receptors stem from a woman under 30 in good health.

This clonotype was recorded a few times. The rearrangement links TRBV25-1 to TRBJ1-1; 9 bases line up with TRBD1. V was clipped by 6 bases and J by 5 bases; unmatched bases: 10. The CDR3 consists of 15 residues. Per the germline V gene, CDR1 is MGHDK and CDR2 is SYGVNS. CDR3 sequence (DNA): TGTGCCAGCAGGGGGAGGGGACAGGGTAATACTGAAGCTTTCTTT. Translated: CASRGRGQGNTEAFF. Based on the CDR3 plus reference TRBV25-1 and TRBJ1-1, the full variable domain is EADIYQTPRYLVIGTGKKITLECSQTMGHDKMYWYQQDPGMELHLIHYSYGVNSTEKGDLSSESTVSRIRTEHFPLTLESARPSHTSQYLCASRGRGQGNTEAFFGQGTRLTVV.

The chain employs TRBV20-1 and TRBJ1-1, with TRBD1 matching over 7 bases. Trimming at V came to 5 bases and at J to 8 bases, leaving 5 bases not matched to a gene. The CDR3 sequence is 11 residues long. In germline, CDR1 is DFQATT, CDR2 SNEGSKA (reference sequence). CDR3 amino acids: CSARGTAEAFF. DNA for the CDR3: TGCAGTGCTCGGGGGACAGCAGAAGCTTTCTTT.

The CDR3: CASSLGVRGNSPLHF. The CDR3 DNA reads as TGCGCCAGCAGCTTGGGGGTTCGGGGAAATTCACCCCTCCACTTT. J is TRBJ1-6 and V is TRBV5-1; D not certain. This CDR3 is built from 15 residues. Germline values: CDR1 SGHRS, CDR2 YFSETQ. The V gene lost 0 bases and the J gene lost 7 bases, with 11 bases spanning the gap.

V is TRBV5-1 and J is TRBJ2-4; 8 bases match TRBD1. The CDR3 covers 17 residues. With 4 bases clipped from V and 3 bases from J, the junction kept 12 bases outside the gene matches. From germline, CDR1 is SGHRS and CDR2 YFSETQ. The CDR3 here is CASSPKTGEFGKNIQYF. CDR3 sequence (DNA): TGCGCCAGCAGCCCGAAGACAGGGGAATTCGGCAAAAACATTCAGTACTTC.

The gene calls are TRBV9 and TRBJ2-2, with D possibly being TRBD1 (6 bases). V lost 3 bases and J lost 6, with 15 bases in between. The CDR3 is 15 residues long. The germline V gene encodes CDR1 SGDLS and CDR2 YYNGEE. CDR3 sequence reads: CASSARLGHPGELFF. CDR3 bases: TGTGCCAGCAGCGCTAGGTTGGGACACCCCGGGGAGCTGTTTTTT.